This T cell receptor beta chain was captured in a study of CD8 T cells in Susac syndrome. TCR beta sequencing covered blood CD8+ and CD4+ T cells. A quantity of roughly 0.5 to 1 ug RNA underwent reverse transcription using random hexamers. TCRdb reprocessed the immunoSEQ multiplex PCR reads with MiXCR, giving one entry per CDR3 protein. The repertoire holds about 300,000 distinct CDR3 sequences, with roughly 85% as singletons. Source material: CD8+ T cells from PBMCs. This TCR was sampled from a human donor with multiple sclerosis.

CDR3 bases: TGTGCCAGCAGTTTGCACCGGTACTATGGCTACACCTTC. It codes for CASSLHRYYGYTF. The rearrangement uses TRBV28 and TRBJ1-2, with D unclear. This CDR3 region has 13 residues. V lost 3 bases, J lost 3 bases, and 8 bases lay in between. In germline, CDR1 is MDHEN, CDR2 SYDVKM.